These T cell receptor beta chains were read from a single sample in a study of blood T cells in healthy people across ages. TCRdb itself ran the 5' RACE reads through MiXCR, one entry per CDR3 protein. Altogether more than 750,000 distinct CDR3 sequences are present, 25% to 35% being singletons, with the ten largest covering roughly 10%. These data were also filed under a second study, of T cells of mothers and their children.

The sequencing sample was made of blood. These receptors all come from a woman in her thirties or forties in good health. Each CDR3 is given with its conserved first and last residue. D genes are given only for firm matches. The size entry is marked missing in some rows and otherwise reads once, few, many or a size class.

D gene	J gene	clone size	V gene	CDR3 protein	CDR3 DNA
-	TRBJ1-6	few	TRBV20-1	CSARDPGRGPLHF	TGCAGTGCTAGAGATCCCGGTCGGGGACCCCTCCACTTT
TRBD2	TRBJ2-7	many	TRBV27	CASSSLSGGPSYEQYF	TGTGCCAGCAGTTCCCTTAGCGGGGGGCCTTCCTACGAGCAGTACTTC
-	TRBJ2-1	-	TRBV20-1	CSARDSGQLSNEQFF	TGCAGTGCTAGAGACTCCGGACAGTTAAGCAATGAGCAGTTCTTC
-	TRBJ2-2	-	TRBV12-3/TRBV12-4	CASSLGNRNTGELFF	TGTGCCAGCAGTTTAGGGAACAGAAACACCGGGGAGCTGTTTTTT
-	TRBJ1-6	few	TRBV12-3/TRBV12-4	CASSYGNSPLHF	TGTGCCAGCAGTTACGGGAATTCACCCCTCCACTTT
TRBD1	TRBJ1-2	few	TRBV28	CASSLTGTGGASYGYTF	TGTGCCAGCAGTTTAACTGGGACAGGGGGCGCTAGCTATGGCTACACCTTC
-	TRBJ2-7	many	TRBV29-1	CSAAGQPGGTYEQYF	TGCAGCGCCGCGGGACAGCCGGGGGGTACCTACGAGCAGTACTTC
-	TRBJ2-1	few	TRBV11-2	CASSFKAGPGNEQFF	TGTGCCAGCAGCTTTAAGGCAGGACCCGGCAATGAGCAGTTCTTC
TRBD1	TRBJ2-2	-	TRBV12-3/TRBV12-4	CASSISTGAGERFF	TGTGCCAGCAGTATATCTACAGGGGCCGGGGAGCGGTTTTTT
-	TRBJ2-5	-	TRBV27	CASSAAYWETQYF	TGTGCCAGCAGCGCTGCATACTGGGAGACCCAGTACTTC
-	TRBJ1-1	-	TRBV20-1	CSARKIEGAEAFF	TGCAGTGCTAGGAAGATAGAAGGTGCTGAAGCTTTCTTT
-	TRBJ1-1	-	TRBV20-1	CSARDPRRPRNTEAFF	TGCAGTGCTAGAGATCCGAGACGGCCCCGGAACACTGAAGCTTTCTTT
-	TRBJ2-3	few	TRBV6-6	CATKRAPDTQYF	TGTGCCACCAAGAGGGCCCCAGATACGCAGTATTTT
TRBD2	TRBJ2-5	many	TRBV15	CATSRAYGGEETQYF	TGTGCCACCAGCAGAGCTTACGGGGGGGAAGAGACCCAGTACTTC
TRBD2	TRBJ2-1	-	TRBV20-1	CSAGLAGGLYTYNEQFF	TGCAGTGCCGGACTAGCGGGGGGGCTTTACACCTACAATGAGCAGTTCTTC
-	TRBJ2-7	many	TRBV20-1	CSASLHTPYEQYF	TGCAGTGCTAGCTTACACACGCCCTACGAGCAGTACTTC
-	TRBJ2-3	few	TRBV20-1	CSARVARGIPDTQYF	TGCAGTGCTAGAGTAGCCAGGGGAATTCCAGATACGCAGTATTTT
TRBD1	TRBJ1-2	-	TRBV27	CASSRDRGTANYGCTF	TGTGCCAGCAGCCGGGACAGGGGTACAGCTAACTATGGCTGCACCTTC
-	TRBJ2-3	few	TRBV7-6	CASSSPLGGAKTDTQYF	TGTGCCAGCAGCTCACCCCTCGGGGGAGCTAAGACAGATACGCAGTATTTT
-	TRBJ2-3	-	TRBV3-1	CASSETGGSGTDTQYF	TGTGCCAGCAGCGAAACTGGTGGGTCGGGCACAGATACGCAGTATTTT
-	TRBJ2-7	-	TRBV6-5	CASSPRRVGLYEQYF	TGTGCCAGCAGCCCTCGGCGGGTAGGGCTCTACGAGCAGTACTTC
-	TRBJ2-7	-	TRBV20-1	CSANMGGREQYF	TGCAGTGCAAATATGGGGGGCCGCGAGCAGTACTTC
-	TRBJ2-7	-	TRBV5-1	CTSRRSTTSYEQYF	TGCACCAGCAGAAGGAGTACTACGAGCTACGAGCAGTACTTC
-	TRBJ2-7	many	TRBV28	CASSSPPAGVYEQYF	TGTGCCAGCAGTTCCCCCCCTGCAGGGGTCTACGAGCAGTACTTC
TRBD1	TRBJ2-2	-	TRBV29-1	CSVAGDRVVSGELFF	TGCAGCGTTGCCGGGGACAGGGTCGTTAGCGGGGAGCTGTTTTTT
TRBD1	TRBJ1-1	few	TRBV5-1	CASSALQGANTEAFF	TGCGCCAGCAGCGCCCTACAGGGGGCGAACACTGAAGCTTTCTTT
-	TRBJ2-6	few	TRBV7-2	CASRLRGTANVLTF	TGTGCCAGCAGATTACGGGGGACAGCCAACGTCCTGACTTTC
-	TRBJ1-1	few	TRBV5-1	CASSNGGALVTEAFF	TGCGCCAGCAGCAACGGCGGGGCGTTGGTCACTGAAGCTTTCTTT
-	TRBJ1-6	-	TRBV20-1	CSARDEGGREWNSPLHF	TGCAGTGCTAGAGATGAAGGTGGCAGGGAATGGAATTCACCCCTCCACTTT
TRBD2	TRBJ2-1	-	TRBV28	CASTVGGSGTYNEQFF	TGTGCCAGTACCGTAGGGGGTAGCGGGACATACAATGAGCAGTTCTTC